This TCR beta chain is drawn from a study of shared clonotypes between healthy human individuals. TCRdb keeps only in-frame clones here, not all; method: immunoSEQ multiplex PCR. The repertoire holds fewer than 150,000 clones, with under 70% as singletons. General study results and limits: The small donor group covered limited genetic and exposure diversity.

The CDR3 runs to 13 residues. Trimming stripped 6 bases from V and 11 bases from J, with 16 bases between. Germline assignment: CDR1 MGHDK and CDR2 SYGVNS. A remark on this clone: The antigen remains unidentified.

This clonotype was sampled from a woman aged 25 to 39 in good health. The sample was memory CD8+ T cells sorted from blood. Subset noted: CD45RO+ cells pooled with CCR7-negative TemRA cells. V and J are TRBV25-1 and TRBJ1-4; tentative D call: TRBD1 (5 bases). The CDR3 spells CASRLGVGSKLFF. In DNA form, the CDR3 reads TGTGCCAGCAGGCTAGGGGTCGGCTCGAAACTGTTTTTT.